This T cell receptor beta chain was profiled in a study of blood T cell repertoires in COVID-19. As for the study in general: Acute and convalescent COVID-19 samples came from the United States, Italy and Spain.

Per the original methods: From reference gene primer amplification, estimates of nucleated cell counts were derived. Using immunoSEQ multiplex PCR, the repertoire was profiled, and TCRdb retains in-frame clones only, with some absent. V and J calls and clone size are those listed in that table; D and trimming were worked out from the DNA. The repertoire holds about 210,000 clones, with around 90% as singletons. The CDR3 sequence is 15 residues long. V lost 0 bases, J lost 2 bases, and 10 bases lay in between. The germline CDR1 and CDR2 sequences are LGHDT and YNNKEL (reference sequence). The clonotype originates from a man aged 65 to 79 with acute or convalescent COVID-19. The chain employs TRBV3-1 (or the pseudogene TRBV3-2) and TRBJ1-2; a weak D match, TRBD1 (6 bases). Sequenced input: peripheral blood. The DNA of the CDR3 is TGTGCCAGCAGCCAAGAAGGGGGGGGCAACTATGGCTACACCTTC. Encoded protein: CASSQEGGGNYGYTF.